A single sample gave rise to the 29 T cell receptor beta chains below, sequenced in a study of blood T cell repertoires in COVID-19. The repertoire was sequenced with immunoSEQ multiplex PCR; TCRdb's copy has only in-frame clones and lacks some. The table records around 320,000 clones, 85% to 95% of them present only once. The sequenced sample was PBMCs or T cells enriched from blood (not recorded which). These receptors were collected from a young woman who had been exposed to COVID-19.

The chain recombines TRBV7-2 with TRBJ2-1; TRBD2 matches 8 bases. Germline V lookup: CDR1 SGHTA, CDR2 FQGNSA. The CDR3 covers 16 residues. V was pared by 4 bases and J by 4 bases, with 9 bases of the junction left unmatched. In nucleotides, the CDR3 is TGTGCCAGCAGCTGGAACAGCGGGGGCCTGTACAATGAGCAGTTCTTC. Its protein is CASSWNSGGLYNEQFF.

The chain links TRBV9 to TRBJ2-1, with D possibly TRBD2 on 5 matching bases. Trimming took 2 bases from V and 7 from J, leaving 16 bases between them. The CDR3 extends over 15 amino acids. The germline CDR1 and CDR2 sequences are SGDLS and YYNGEE. The CDR3 is CASSVRGINGNEQFF. The DNA for the CDR3 is TGTGCCAGCAGCGTTCGAGGGATCAATGGTAATGAGCAGTTCTTC.

V and J are TRBV7-2 and TRBJ1-3; possible D gene TRBD1, 5 bases. The CDR3 runs 13 residues. V was trimmed by 4 bases and J by 4 bases, leaving 8 bases between them. The germline gives CDR1 SGHTA, CDR2 FQGNSA. CDR3 nucleotides: TGTGCCAGCAGCTCCAGGGCAGGAAACACCATATATTTT. The encoded protein is CASSSRAGNTIYF.

CDR3 sequence: CASSDGTDPFTYEQYF. The CDR3 DNA is TGCGCCAGCAGCGACGGGACAGATCCATTCACCTACGAGCAGTACTTC. The chain combines TRBV10-1 with TRBJ2-7, with TRBD1 identical over 7 bases. The CDR3 runs 16 residues. Per the germline V gene, CDR1 is WNHNN and CDR2 is SYGVQD (reference sequence). J was trimmed by 2 bases and V by 6 bases; bases with no gene match: 13.

This CDR3 reads CASSPLSGTGVGETQYF. Here the CDR3 DNA reads TGTGCCAGCAGCCCACTCTCCGGGACAGGGGTTGGTGAGACCCAGTACTTC. J is TRBJ2-5 and V is TRBV3-1 (or the pseudogene TRBV3-2); the match to TRBD1 covers 10 bases. Germline loops: CDR1 LGHDT, CDR2 YNNKEL (reference sequence). The CDR3 sequence is 17 residues long. The junction had 13 bases not matched to a gene; V was cut back by 4 bases and J by 5 bases.

V gene TRBV29-1 combines with J gene TRBJ1-2; no reliable D call. CDR1 is SQVTM, CDR2 ANQGSEA, per germline. Trimming took off 0 bases at V and 7 bases at J, with 15 bases between the two ends. The CDR3 length is 14 residues. The CDR3 DNA is TGCAGCGTTGAAGATGGGTATGCAGGCCGTGGCTACACCTTC. This sequence encodes CSVEDGYAGRGYTF. Using reference TRBV29-1 and TRBJ1-2 for the parts outside the CDR3, the full variable domain is SAVISQKPSRDICQRGTSLTIQCQVDSQVTMMFWYRQQPGQSLTLIATANQGSEATYESGFVIDKFPISRPNLTFSTLTVSNMSPEDSSIYLCSVEDGYAGRGYTFGSGTRLTVV.

The chain employs TRBV9 and TRBJ2-7; TRBD2 matches at 8 bases. The germline gives CDR1 SGDLS, CDR2 YYNGEE. Losses at the gene ends were 3 bases for V and 5 bases for J; bases not matched to a gene: 13. The CDR3 totals 16 residues. The CDR3 DNA follows: TGTGCCAGCAGCGAGCGGGATTTGCGGGGGGCAGACGAGCAGTACTTC. As protein: CASSERDLRGADEQYF. The full variable domain, its missing parts supplied by reference TRBV9 and TRBJ2-7, is DSGVTQTPKHLITATGQRVTLRCSPRSGDLSVYWYQQSLDQGLQFLIQYYNGEERAKGNILERFSAQQFPDLHSELNLSSLELGDSALYFCASSERDLRGADEQYFGPGTRLTVT.

The DNA of the CDR3 is TGCAGCGTTCAGGGGACCTATAATTCACCCCTCCACTTT. As protein: CSVQGTYNSPLHF. J is TRBJ1-6 and V is TRBV29-1, with D perhaps TRBD1 (6 bases). Germline V gene lookup returns CDR1 SQVTM and CDR2 ANQGSEA. V shed 5 bases and J shed 2 bases, with 7 bases lying between them. CDR3 length: 13 amino acids.

The CDR3 DNA reads as TGTGCCAGCCAGGGGCGGAACACTGAAGCTTTCTTT. Amino acid sequence: CASQGRNTEAFF. V gene TRBV6-5 combines with J gene TRBJ1-1, with a possible D match to TRBD1 (6 bases). Germline assignment: CDR1 MNHEY and CDR2 SVGAGI. This CDR3 has 12 amino acids. V was clipped by 8 bases and J by 1 base, with 8 bases between them.

This rearrangement joins TRBV6-5 to TRBJ2-4; TRBD1 is a possible D gene (5 bases). Germline V gene lookup returns CDR1 MNHEY and CDR2 SVGAGI. This CDR3 is built from 16 residues. The V end was cut by 0 bases, the J end by 7 bases, with 16 bases between. The CDR3 loop reads CASSYSRARAGNIQYF. The CDR3 DNA reads TGTGCCAGCAGTTACTCGAGAGCCAGGGCCGGGAACATTCAGTACTTC.

The rearrangement links TRBV2 to TRBJ1-2; D not certain. There are 13 residues in the CDR3. Germline V gene lookup returns CDR1 SNHLY and CDR2 FYNNEI. V lost 6 bases, J lost 5 bases, and 13 bases lay in between. CDR3 bases: TGTGCCAGCAGCCTATCCCTGAAGTATGGCTACACCTTC. It codes for CASSLSLKYGYTF.

This clone was seen a single time. The chain employs TRBV20-1 and TRBJ1-1; no clear D gene. Between the trimmed V and J ends, which lost 5 bases and 1 base, there was a span of 5 bases. There are 11 residues in the CDR3. Per germline, CDR1 DFQATT and CDR2 SNEGSKA (reference sequence). The CDR3 DNA follows: TGCAGTGCTTGGAGGAACACTGAAGCTTTCTTT. Translating gives CSAWRNTEAFF.

The J gene is TRBJ1-1, the V gene TRBV11-2, with D unclear. V shed 3 bases and J shed 0 bases, with 5 bases lying between them. Germline CDR1 reads SGHAT; CDR2 reads FQNNGV. The CDR3 sequence is 13 residues long. CDR3 sequence (DNA): TGTGCCAGCAGCTTTCCAGTGAACACTGAAGCTTTCTTT. Its translation is CASSFPVNTEAFF.

The CDR3 DNA follows: TGTGCCAGCAGCCCGTCGACTAGCGGGGCTCCCACAGATACGCAGTATTTT. This gives the protein CASSPSTSGAPTDTQYF. The chain joins TRBV7-9 to TRBJ2-3; 11 nucleotides align to TRBD2. Germline CDR1 and CDR2: SEHNR and FQNEAQ (reference sequence). The CDR3 loop spans 17 amino acids. The junction had 9 bases not matched to a gene; V was cut back by 5 bases and J by 2 bases.

V gene TRBV5-1 combines with J gene TRBJ1-2; D is ambiguous. This CDR3 comprises 15 residues. V dropped 7 bases and J dropped 3 bases, with 19 bases sitting between them. Germline V gives CDR1 SGHRS, CDR2 YFSETQ. The CDR3 DNA sequence: TGCGCCAGCTTCCGGAGACTCCCGGCGGACTATGGCTACACCTTC. The encoded protein is CASFRRLPADYGYTF.

This clone has just one count. This rearrangement joins TRBV5-6 to TRBJ1-1; 10 nucleotides agree with TRBD1. This CDR3 is built from 17 residues. Germline trimming cut 1 base from V and 5 bases from J; bases unmatched to any gene: 11. Looked up from germline, CDR1 is SGHDT and CDR2 is YYEEEE. The CDR3 sequence is CASSLPGTGDGGTEAFF. The DNA of the CDR3 is TGTGCCAGCAGCTTGCCCGGGACAGGGGACGGCGGGACTGAAGCTTTCTTT.

This chain connects TRBV16 to TRBJ1-1; D might be TRBD1 (6 bases). The CDR3 has 15 residues. CDR1 and CDR2 from the germline V gene are KGHSY and FQNENV. Trimming removed 0 bases at V and 1 base at J, with 9 bases between. The CDR3 spells CASSQSSRGNTEAFF. As DNA, the CDR3 is TGTGCCAGCAGCCAATCCAGCAGGGGGAACACTGAAGCTTTCTTT.

The CDR3 loop is CASSLDRVGGYTF. The CDR3 DNA reads as TGTGCCAGCAGCTTAGACAGGGTGGGAGGCTACACCTTC. The V call is TRBV7-2, the J call TRBJ1-2; D perhaps matches TRBD1 (6 bases). V was clipped by 1 base and J by 8 bases, with 11 bases between them. In germline, CDR1 is SGHTA, CDR2 FQGNSA. This CDR3 has 13 amino acids.

This chain joins TRBV5-4 and TRBJ1-1, with TRBD1 matching 7 bases. The CDR3 has 16 amino acids. Germline V gives CDR1 SGHNT, CDR2 YYREEE (reference sequence). V lost 4 bases to trimming and J lost 0 bases; unmatched junction nucleotides: 9. CDR3 nucleotides: TGTGCCAGCAGCCCGCTATTAGACAGGGTGAACACTGAAGCTTTCTTT. Translating gives CASSPLLDRVNTEAFF.

This rearrangement joins TRBV3-1 (or the pseudogene TRBV3-2) to TRBJ1-5; possibly TRBD1 for D (5 bases). CDR1 and CDR2 (germline): LGHDT, YNNKEL (reference sequence). V was cut by 2 bases and J by 7 bases, with 18 bases left in between. There are 16 residues in the CDR3. CDR3 sequence reads: CASSQSPGLRGQPQHF. CDR3 sequence (DNA): TGTGCCAGCAGCCAAAGCCCGGGACTACGGGGGCAGCCCCAGCATTTT.

The chain uses TRBV10-3 and TRBJ2-3; possible D gene TRBD1, 6 bases. The CDR3 is made up of 14 amino acids. In germline, CDR1 is ENHRY, CDR2 SYGVKD. Between the trimmed V and J ends, which lost 10 bases and 3 bases, there was a span of 17 bases. Here the CDR3 DNA reads TGTGCCACCCGGCCAGGGGCGATTACAGATACGCAGTATTTT. Translation: CATRPGAITDTQYF.

V usage is TRBV30 and J usage is TRBJ1-2; possibly TRBD1 for D (5 bases). V lost 2 bases to trimming and J lost 7 bases, with 17 bases between them. The CDR3 length is 14 residues. Germline CDR1 GTSNPN, CDR2 SVGIG (reference sequence). The CDR3 region is CAWSYTTAAPGYTF. The DNA for the CDR3 is TGTGCCTGGAGTTATACGACAGCAGCACCTGGCTACACCTTC.

The J gene is TRBJ2-7, the V gene TRBV4-2; 9 bases align to TRBD2. Germline V gene data show CDR1 as LGHNA and CDR2 as YNFKEQ. The CDR3 consists of 15 residues. The junction had 3 bases not matched to a gene; V was cut back by 1 base and J by 2 bases. The CDR3 DNA is TGTGCCAGCAGCCAAGTGGCGGGGGGGCCCTACGAGCAGTACTTC. Residues: CASSQVAGGPYEQYF.

The rearrangement links TRBV6-6 to TRBJ1-5, with 7 bases matching TRBD1. V shed 5 bases, J shed 0 bases, and the junction held 10 bases outside the gene matches. Germline lookup yields CDR1 MNHNY and CDR2 SVGAGI (reference sequence). There are 17 residues in the CDR3. CDR3 sequence reads: CASSRQGVRFSNQPQHF. The CDR3 DNA is TGTGCCAGCAGTCGGCAGGGGGTTAGATTTAGCAATCAGCCCCAGCATTTT.

This chain connects TRBV10-3 to TRBJ2-4; a possible D gene is TRBD2 (6 bases). The CDR3 contains 13 residues. V lost 5 bases to trimming and J lost 7 bases, with 12 bases between them. Germline CDR1 and CDR2: ENHRY and SYGVKD. The CDR3, as DNA: TGTGCCATCAGTCCCTCGGAGGGTAACATTCAGTACTTC. It codes for CAISPSEGNIQYF.

The chain recombines TRBV5-1 with TRBJ1-1, with TRBD1 identical over 10 bases. This CDR3 is built from 14 residues. The V and J ends lost 4 bases and 3 bases, in that order; junction bases with no gene match: 3. CDR1 and CDR2 (germline): SGHRS, YFSETQ. CDR3 in DNA: TGCGCCAGCAGCGTGGGGACAGGGGACACTGAAGCTTTCTTT. Protein product: CASSVGTGDTEAFF.

This clone was counted between two and nine times. Additional DNA sequences in this sample encode the identical CDR3. The J gene is TRBJ1-1, the V gene TRBV7-9, with 7 bases that match TRBD1. The CDR3 has 13 residues. The ends lost 3 bases at V and 3 bases at J; junction bases unmatched: 1. From germline, CDR1 is SEHNR and CDR2 FQNEAQ (reference sequence). This chain's CDR3 is CASSLQGDTEAFF. In nucleotides, the CDR3 is TGTGCCAGCAGCTTGCAGGGGGACACTGAAGCTTTCTTT.

The chain employs TRBV5-1 and TRBJ1-5; 11 bases match TRBD1. Germline CDR1 SGHRS, CDR2 YFSETQ. Trimming took 4 bases from V and 5 from J; bases not matched to a gene: 8. The CDR3 runs to 16 residues. The CDR3 nucleotides read TGCGCCAGCAGCCCTACAGGACAGGGGGCCGATCAGCCCCAGCATTTT. Its translation: CASSPTGQGADQPQHF.

The V and J genes are TRBV6-1 and TRBJ1-5; D uncertain. CDR3 size: 15 residues. Per the germline V gene, CDR1 is MNHNS and CDR2 is SASEGT. V was trimmed by 0 bases and J by 1 base, leaving 7 bases between them. CDR3 in amino acids: CASSEAGLSNQPQHF. The CDR3 DNA is TGTGCCAGCAGTGAAGCGGGCCTCAGCAATCAGCCCCAGCATTTT.